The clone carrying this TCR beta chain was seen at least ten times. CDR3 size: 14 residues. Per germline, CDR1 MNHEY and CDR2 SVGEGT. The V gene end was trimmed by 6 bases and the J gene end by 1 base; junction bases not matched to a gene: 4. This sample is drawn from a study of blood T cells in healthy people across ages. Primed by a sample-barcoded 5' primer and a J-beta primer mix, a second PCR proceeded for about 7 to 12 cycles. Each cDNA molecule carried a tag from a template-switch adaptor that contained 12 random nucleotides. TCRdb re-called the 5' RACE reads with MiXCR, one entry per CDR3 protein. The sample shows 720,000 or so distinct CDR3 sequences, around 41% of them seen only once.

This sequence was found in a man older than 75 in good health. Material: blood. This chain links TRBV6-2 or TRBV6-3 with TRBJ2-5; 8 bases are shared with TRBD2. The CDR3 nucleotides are TGTGCCAGCAGACGACTAGCGATCCAAGAGACCCAGTACTTC. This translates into CASRRLAIQETQYF.